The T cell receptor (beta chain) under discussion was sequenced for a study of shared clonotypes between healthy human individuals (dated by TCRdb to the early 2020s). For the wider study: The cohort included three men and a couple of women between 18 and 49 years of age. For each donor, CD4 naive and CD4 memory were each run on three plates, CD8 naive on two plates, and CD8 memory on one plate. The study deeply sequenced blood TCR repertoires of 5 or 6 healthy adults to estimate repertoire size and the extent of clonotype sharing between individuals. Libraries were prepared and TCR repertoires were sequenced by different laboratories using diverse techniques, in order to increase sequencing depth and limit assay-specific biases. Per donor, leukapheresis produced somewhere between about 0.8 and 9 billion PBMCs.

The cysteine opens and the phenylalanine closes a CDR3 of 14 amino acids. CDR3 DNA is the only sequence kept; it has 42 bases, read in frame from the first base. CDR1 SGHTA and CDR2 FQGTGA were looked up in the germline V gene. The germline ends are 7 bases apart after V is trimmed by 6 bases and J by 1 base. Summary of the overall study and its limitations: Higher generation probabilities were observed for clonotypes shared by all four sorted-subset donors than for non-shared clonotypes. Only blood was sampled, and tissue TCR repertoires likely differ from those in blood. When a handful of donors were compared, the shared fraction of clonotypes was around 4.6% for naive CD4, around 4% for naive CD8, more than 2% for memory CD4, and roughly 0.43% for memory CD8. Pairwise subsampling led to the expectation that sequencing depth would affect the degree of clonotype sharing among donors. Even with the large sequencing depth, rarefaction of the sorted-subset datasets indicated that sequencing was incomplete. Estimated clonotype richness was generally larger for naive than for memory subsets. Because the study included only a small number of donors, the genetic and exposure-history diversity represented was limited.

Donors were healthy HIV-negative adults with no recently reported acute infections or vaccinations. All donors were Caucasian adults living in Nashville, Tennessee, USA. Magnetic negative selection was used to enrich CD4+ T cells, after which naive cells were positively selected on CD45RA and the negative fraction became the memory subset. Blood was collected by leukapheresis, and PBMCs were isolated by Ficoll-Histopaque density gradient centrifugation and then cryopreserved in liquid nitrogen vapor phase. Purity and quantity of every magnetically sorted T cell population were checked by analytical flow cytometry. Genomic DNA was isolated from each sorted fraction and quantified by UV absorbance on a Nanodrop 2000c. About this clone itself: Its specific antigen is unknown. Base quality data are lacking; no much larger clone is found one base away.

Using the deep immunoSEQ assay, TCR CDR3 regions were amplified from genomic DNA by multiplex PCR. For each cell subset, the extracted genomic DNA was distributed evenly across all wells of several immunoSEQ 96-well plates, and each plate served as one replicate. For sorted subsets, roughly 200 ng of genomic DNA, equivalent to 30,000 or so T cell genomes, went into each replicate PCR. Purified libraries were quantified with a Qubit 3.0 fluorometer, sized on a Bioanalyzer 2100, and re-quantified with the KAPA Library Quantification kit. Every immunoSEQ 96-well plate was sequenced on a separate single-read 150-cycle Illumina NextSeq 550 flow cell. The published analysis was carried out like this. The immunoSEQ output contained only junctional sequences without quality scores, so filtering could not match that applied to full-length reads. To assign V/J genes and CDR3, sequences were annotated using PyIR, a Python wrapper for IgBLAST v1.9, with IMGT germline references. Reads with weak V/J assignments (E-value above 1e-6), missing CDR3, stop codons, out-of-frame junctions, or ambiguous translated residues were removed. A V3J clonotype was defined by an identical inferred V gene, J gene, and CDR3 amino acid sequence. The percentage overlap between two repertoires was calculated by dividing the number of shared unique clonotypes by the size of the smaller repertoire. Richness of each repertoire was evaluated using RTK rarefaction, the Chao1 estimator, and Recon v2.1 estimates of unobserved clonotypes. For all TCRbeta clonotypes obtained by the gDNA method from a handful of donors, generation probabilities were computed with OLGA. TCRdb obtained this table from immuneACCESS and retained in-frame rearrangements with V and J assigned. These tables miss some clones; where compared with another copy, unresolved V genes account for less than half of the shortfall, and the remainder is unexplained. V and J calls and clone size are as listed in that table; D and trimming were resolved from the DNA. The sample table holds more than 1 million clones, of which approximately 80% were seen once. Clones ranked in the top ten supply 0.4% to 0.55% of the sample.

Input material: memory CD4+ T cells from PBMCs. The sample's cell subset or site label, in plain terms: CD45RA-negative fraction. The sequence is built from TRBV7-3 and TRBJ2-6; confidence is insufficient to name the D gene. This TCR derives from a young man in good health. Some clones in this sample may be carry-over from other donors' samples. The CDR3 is CASSGHSGANVLTF. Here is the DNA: TGTGCCAGCAGTGGGCATTCTGGGGCCAACGTCCTGACTTTC.